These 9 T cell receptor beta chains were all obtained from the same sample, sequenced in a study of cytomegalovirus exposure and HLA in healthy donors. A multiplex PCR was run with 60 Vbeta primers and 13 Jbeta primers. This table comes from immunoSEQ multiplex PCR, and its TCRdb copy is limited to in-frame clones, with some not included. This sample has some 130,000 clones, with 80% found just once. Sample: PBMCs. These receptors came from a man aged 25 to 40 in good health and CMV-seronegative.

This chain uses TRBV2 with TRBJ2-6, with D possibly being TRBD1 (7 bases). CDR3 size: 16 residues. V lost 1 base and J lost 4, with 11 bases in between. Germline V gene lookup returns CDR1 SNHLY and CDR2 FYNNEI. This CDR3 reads CASSEGRGLGANVLTF. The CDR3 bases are TGTGCCAGCAGTGAAGGGAGGGGGCTCGGGGCCAACGTCCTGACTTTC.

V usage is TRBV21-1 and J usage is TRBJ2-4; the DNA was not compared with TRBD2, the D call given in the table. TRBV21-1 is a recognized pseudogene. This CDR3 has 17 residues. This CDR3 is CAIGRECLNGAKNIQYF. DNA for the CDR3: TGTGCCATAGGGCGGGAGTGCCTCAATGGGGCCAAAAACATTCAGTACTTC.

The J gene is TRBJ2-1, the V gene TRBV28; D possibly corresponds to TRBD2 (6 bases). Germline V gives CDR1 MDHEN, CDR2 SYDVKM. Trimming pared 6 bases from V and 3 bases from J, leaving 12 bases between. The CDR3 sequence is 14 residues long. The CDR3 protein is CASSRDFLYNEQFF. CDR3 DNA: TGTGCCAGCAGCCGGGACTTCCTCTACAATGAGCAGTTCTTC.

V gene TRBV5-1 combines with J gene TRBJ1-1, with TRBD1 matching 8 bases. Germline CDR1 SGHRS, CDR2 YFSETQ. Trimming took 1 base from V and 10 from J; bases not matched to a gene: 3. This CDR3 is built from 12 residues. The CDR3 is CASSLSQGVAFF. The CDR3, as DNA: TGCGCCAGCAGCTTGTCACAGGGGGTAGCTTTCTTT.

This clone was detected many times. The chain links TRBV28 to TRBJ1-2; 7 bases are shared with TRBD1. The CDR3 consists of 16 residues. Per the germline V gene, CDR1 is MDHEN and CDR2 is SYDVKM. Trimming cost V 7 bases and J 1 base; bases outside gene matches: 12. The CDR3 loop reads CASTAAPGQLNYGYTF. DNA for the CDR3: TGTGCCAGCACCGCAGCCCCGGGACAGCTTAACTATGGCTACACCTTC.

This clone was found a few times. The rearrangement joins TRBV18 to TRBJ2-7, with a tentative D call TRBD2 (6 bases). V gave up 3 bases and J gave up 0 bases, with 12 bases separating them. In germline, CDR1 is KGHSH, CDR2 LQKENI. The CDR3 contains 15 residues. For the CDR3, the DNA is TGTGCCAGCTCACCGGGGCAGGACTACTCCTACGAGCAGTACTTC. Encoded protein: CASSPGQDYSYEQYF.

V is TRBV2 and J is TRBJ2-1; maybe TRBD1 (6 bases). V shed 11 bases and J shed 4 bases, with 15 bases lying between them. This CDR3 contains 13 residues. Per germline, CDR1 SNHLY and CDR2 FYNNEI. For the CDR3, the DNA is TGTGCCGGACTCCGGACAGCTTACAATGAGCAGTTCTTC. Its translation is CAGLRTAYNEQFF.

The CDR3 spells CASSVMSLLAASQETQYF. CDR3 bases: TGTGCCAGCAGTGTAATGTCTCTTCTAGCGGCCTCACAAGAGACCCAGTACTTC. V gene TRBV6-1 combines with J gene TRBJ2-5, with 7 nucleotides matching TRBD2. V dropped 4 bases and J dropped 2; count of bases not matched to a gene: 16. The V gene's germline CDR1 is MNHNS and CDR2 SASEGT. The CDR3 has 18 amino acids.

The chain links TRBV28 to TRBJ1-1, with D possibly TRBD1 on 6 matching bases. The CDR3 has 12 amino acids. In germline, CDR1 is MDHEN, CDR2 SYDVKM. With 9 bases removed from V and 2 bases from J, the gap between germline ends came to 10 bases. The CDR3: CASWTVNTEAFF. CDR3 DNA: TGTGCCAGTTGGACAGTTAACACTGAAGCTTTCTTT.